Following are 5 T cell receptor beta chains from one sample sequenced in a study of shared clonotypes between healthy human individuals. As defined, naive CD8 cells were CD45RO-negative and positively selected for CCR7, with terminally differentiated effector memory CD45RA+ cells excluded. Sequencing used immunoSEQ multiplex PCR; TCRdb keeps in-frame clones, though not all of them. The repertoire holds hundreds of thousands of clones, with nearly 98% as singletons. The source material was naive CD8+ T cells sorted from blood. The receptors derive from a man aged 30-40 years in good health.

V and J are TRBV7-3 and TRBJ1-5; D possibly corresponds to TRBD1 (5 bases). V lost 3 bases, J lost 4 bases, and 7 bases lay in between. The CDR3 spans 13 residues. Germline CDR1 and CDR2: SGHTA and FQGTGA. CDR3 sequence: CASSFGGNQPQHF. The CDR3 DNA sequence: TGTGCCAGCAGCTTCGGGGGAAATCAGCCCCAGCATTTT.

The V call is TRBV5-1, the J call TRBJ2-7; 11 nucleotides line up with TRBD2. Trimming removed 7 bases from V and 0 bases from J; junction bases left unmatched: 12. CDR3 length: 17 residues. CDR1 is SGHRS, CDR2 YFSETQ, per germline. CDR3 sequence reads: CASATGTSGLSSYEQYF. The CDR3, as DNA: TGCGCCAGCGCCACCGGGACTAGCGGACTTAGCTCCTACGAGCAGTACTTC.

The chain joins TRBV11-2 to TRBJ2-3; no firm D call. Germline assignment: CDR1 SGHAT and CDR2 FQNNGV. The CDR3 runs 14 residues. The ends were cut back, 6 bases at V and 6 bases at J, with 16 bases in the middle. The CDR3 loop is CASSSKPDVDTQYF. The CDR3 nucleotides read TGTGCCAGCAGTTCTAAACCGGACGTTGATACGCAGTATTTT.

This clone occurred once. The chain carries TRBV4-1 and TRBJ1-5; D call uncertain. V lost 0 bases and J 0 bases, leaving 3 bases between the germline ends. This CDR3 comprises 14 residues. Germline CDR1 is MGHRA and CDR2 is YSYEKL. CDR3 nucleotides: TGCGCCAGCAGCCAAGAGAGTAGCAATCAGCCCCAGCATTTT. Its translation: CASSQESSNQPQHF.

CDR3 DNA sequence: TGTGCCAGCTCCCCCCCGGCCAGGGCCCACGAGCAGTACTTC. The encoded protein is CASSPPARAHEQYF. The chain employs TRBV18 and TRBJ2-7; TRBD1 might be the D (5 bases). Germline V gene sequence: CDR1 KGHSH, CDR2 LQKENI. The CDR3 is made up of 14 amino acids. Trimming took 6 bases from V and 5 from J, leaving 17 bases between them.